This T cell receptor beta chain was sequenced during a study of OX40 agonist ivuxolimab in advanced cancers. At the level of the study: Therapy given before enrollment (anti-PD-1, anti-PD-L1 or anti-CTLA-4) was allowed, and over 35% had some.

Libraries were prepared by immunoSEQ multiplex PCR; TCRdb keeps only in-frame clonotypes and omits some of them. Counted here are approximately 21,000 clones, approximately 87% occurring once; the ten biggest clones make up roughly 31%. This CDR3 is 14 amino acids long. CDR1 and CDR2 (germline): MNHNS, SASEGT. Trimming took 4 bases from V and 2 from J, leaving 9 bases between them. Enrollment shut out patients with autoimmune disease history or systemic immunosuppression. Samples of blood were obtained at baseline, on cycle 4 day 1, and on cycle 7 day 1. The TCR sequence derives from an adult with an advanced solid tumor such as melanoma, head and neck, liver or kidney cancer. Here the sequenced sample was CD4+ or CD8+ T cells sorted from blood, taken in a trial of the OX40 agonist ivuxolimab. The chain joins TRBV6-1 to TRBJ2-1; maybe TRBD2 (6 bases). CDR3 coding DNA: TGTGCCAGCAGTGGGGGACTCGCCTACAATGAGCAGTTCTTC. Protein: CASSGGLAYNEQFF.